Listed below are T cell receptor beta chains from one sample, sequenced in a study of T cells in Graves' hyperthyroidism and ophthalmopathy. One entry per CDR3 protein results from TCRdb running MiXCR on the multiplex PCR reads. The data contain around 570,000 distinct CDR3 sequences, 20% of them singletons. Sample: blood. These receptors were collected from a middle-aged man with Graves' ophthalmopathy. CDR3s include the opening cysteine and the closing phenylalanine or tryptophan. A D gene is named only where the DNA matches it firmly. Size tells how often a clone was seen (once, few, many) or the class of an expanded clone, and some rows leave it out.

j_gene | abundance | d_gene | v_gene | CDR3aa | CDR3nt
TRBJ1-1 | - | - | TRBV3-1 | CASSQEGGGGKAFF | TGTGCCAGCAGCCAAGAGGGCGGAGGCGGGAAAGCTTTCTTT
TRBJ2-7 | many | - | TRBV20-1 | CSATPRQREQYF | TGCAGTGCTACTCCGAGGCAGCGGGAGCAGTACTTC
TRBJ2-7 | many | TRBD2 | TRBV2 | CASAPYKGAGGYEQYF | TGTGCCAGCGCTCCCTACAAAGGAGCGGGGGGGTACGAGCAGTACTTC
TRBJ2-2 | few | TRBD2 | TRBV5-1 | CASSLGLAGDGELFF | TGCGCCAGCAGCTTGGGACTAGCGGGAGACGGGGAGCTGTTTTTT
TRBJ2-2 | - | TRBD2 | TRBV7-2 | CASSRGLAGGTGELFF | TGTGCCAGCAGCCGGGGACTAGCGGGGGGGACCGGGGAGCTGTTTTTT
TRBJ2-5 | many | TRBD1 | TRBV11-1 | CASSFSGGGETQYF | TGTGCCAGCAGCTTTTCAGGGGGCGGAGAGACCCAGTACTTC
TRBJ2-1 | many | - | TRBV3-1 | CASSQAARKNEQFF | TGTGCCAGCAGCCAAGCAGCTAGGAAAAATGAGCAGTTCTTC
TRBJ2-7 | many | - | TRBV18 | CASSASIDIIYEQYF | TGTGCCAGCTCAGCCTCCATCGACATAATCTACGAGCAGTACTTC
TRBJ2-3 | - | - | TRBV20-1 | CSARVLSGPWDTQYF | TGCAGTGCTAGAGTCCTGAGCGGTCCGTGGGATACGCAGTATTTT
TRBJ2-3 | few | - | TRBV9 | CASSFSRGVGTDTQYF | TGTGCCAGCAGCTTCTCCCGGGGAGTCGGCACAGATACGCAGTATTTT
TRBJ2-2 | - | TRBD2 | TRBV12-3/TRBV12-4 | CASSLGLAGGPPGELFF | TGTGCCAGCAGTTTGGGACTAGCGGGAGGGCCTCCCGGGGAGCTGTTTTTT
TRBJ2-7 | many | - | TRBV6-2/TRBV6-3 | CASSYSGVSYEQYF | TGTGCCAGCAGTTACTCGGGCGTATCCTACGAGCAGTACTTC
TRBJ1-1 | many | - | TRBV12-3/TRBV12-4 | CASSLEGLRLVF | TGTGCCAGCAGCTTGGAGGGTTTGAGGCTGGTCTTT
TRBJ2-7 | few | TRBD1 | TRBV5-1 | CASSVSGTGRHEQYF | TGCGCCAGCAGCGTGTCCGGGACAGGGCGGCACGAGCAGTACTTC
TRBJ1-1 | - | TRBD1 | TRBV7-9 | CASSSGDRAGDTEAFF | TGTGCCAGCAGCTCAGGGGACAGGGCCGGAGACACTGAAGCTTTCTTT
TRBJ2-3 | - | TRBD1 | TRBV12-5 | CASGLVAGTATDTQYF | TGTGCTAGTGGTTTGGTAGCCGGGACAGCCACAGATACGCAGTATTTT
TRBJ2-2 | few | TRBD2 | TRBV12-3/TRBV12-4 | CASSLRGLAGYTGELFF | TGTGCCAGCAGCCTCCGGGGACTAGCGGGATACACCGGGGAGCTGTTTTTT
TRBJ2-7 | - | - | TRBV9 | CASSVGGAVNEQYF | TGTGCCAGCAGCGTAGGGGGAGCGGTGAATGAGCAGTACTTC
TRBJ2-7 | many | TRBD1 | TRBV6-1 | CASRGTGGSYEQYF | TGTGCCAGCAGGGGGACAGGGGGATCCTACGAGCAGTACTTC
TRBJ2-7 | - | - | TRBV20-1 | CSGGLGAGLEQYF | TGCAGTGGGGGCCTCGGGGCGGGGCTGGAGCAGTACTTC
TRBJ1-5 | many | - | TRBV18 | CASSPSGGEQSPQHF | TGTGCCAGCTCCCCGTCGGGAGGAGAGCAATCTCCCCAGCATTTT
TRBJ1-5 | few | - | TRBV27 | CASSLSGDSSIYQPQHF | TGTGCCAGCAGTTTGTCTGGGGATTCCTCCATTTATCAGCCCCAGCATTTT
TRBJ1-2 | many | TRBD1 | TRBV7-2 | CASSLWTGGIGYTF | TGTGCCAGCAGCTTATGGACAGGGGGCATCGGCTACACCTTC
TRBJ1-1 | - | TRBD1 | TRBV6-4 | CASSAGQGAQITEAFF | TGTGCCAGCAGTGCGGGACAGGGGGCGCAGATTACTGAAGCTTTCTTT
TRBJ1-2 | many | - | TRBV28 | CASSLPRGPGYGYTF | TGTGCCAGCAGTCTCCCGCGAGGGCCGGGCTATGGCTACACCTTC
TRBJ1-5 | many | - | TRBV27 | CASSLSRTGNQPQHF | TGTGCCAGCAGTTTGTCCCGGACGGGGAATCAGCCCCAGCATTTT
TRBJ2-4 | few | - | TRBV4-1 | CASSQSDSSENIQYF | TGCGCCAGCAGCCAATCCGACAGTTCCGAAAACATTCAGTACTTC
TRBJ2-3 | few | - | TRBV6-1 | CASSGGSGISTDTQYF | TGTGCCAGCAGTGGTGGAAGCGGCATCAGCACAGATACGCAGTATTTT
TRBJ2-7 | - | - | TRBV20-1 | CSARGGFEQYF | TGCAGTGCTAGAGGAGGTTTCGAGCAGTACTTC
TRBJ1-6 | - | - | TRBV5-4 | CASSRKQGKYNSPLHF | TGTGCCAGCAGCCGAAAACAGGGAAAGTATAATTCACCCCTCCACTTT
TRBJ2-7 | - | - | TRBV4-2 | CASSQMGTVDYEQYF | TGTGCCAGCAGCCAAATGGGGACGGTGGATTACGAGCAGTACTTC
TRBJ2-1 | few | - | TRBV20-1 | CSARVAGLGSYNEQFF | TGCAGTGCTAGAGTGGCGGGATTGGGCTCCTACAATGAGCAGTTCTTC
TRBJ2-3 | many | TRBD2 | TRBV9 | CASSVASGRTDTQYF | TGTGCCAGCAGCGTAGCCAGCGGGAGAACAGATACGCAGTATTTT
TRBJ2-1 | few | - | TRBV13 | CASSPSLQGFNNEQFF | TGTGCCAGCAGCCCTTCTCTACAGGGATTTAACAATGAGCAGTTCTTC
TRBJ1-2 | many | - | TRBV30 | CAWSQAPSVGYGYTF | TGTGCCTGGAGTCAAGCTCCGTCGGTAGGCTATGGCTACACCTTC
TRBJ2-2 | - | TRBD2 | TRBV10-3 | CAIRLAGPGELFF | TGTGCCATCAGGCTAGCGGGACCCGGGGAGCTGTTTTTT
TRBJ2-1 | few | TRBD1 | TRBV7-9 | CASSLAQGANYEQFF | TGTGCCAGCAGCTTAGCTCAGGGGGCGAATTATGAGCAGTTCTTC
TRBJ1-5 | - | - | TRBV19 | CATEFGNLGQPQHF | TGTGCCACCGAATTCGGGAATTTGGGTCAGCCCCAGCATTTT
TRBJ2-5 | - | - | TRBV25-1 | CASSEPNSQETQYF | TGTGCCAGCAGTGAACCGAACAGCCAAGAGACCCAGTACTTC
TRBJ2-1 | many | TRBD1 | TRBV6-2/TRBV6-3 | CASSTKRTGNAYNEQFF | TGTGCCAGCAGTACAAAGAGGACAGGGAATGCCTACAATGAGCAGTTCTTC
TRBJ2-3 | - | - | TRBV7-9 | CASSPPEEDTQYF | TGTGCCAGCAGCCCGCCTGAGGAAGATACGCAGTATTTT
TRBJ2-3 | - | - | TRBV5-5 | CASSLAGGTAGDTQYF | TGTGCCAGCAGCCTAGCCGGCGGGACTGCTGGAGATACGCAGTATTTT
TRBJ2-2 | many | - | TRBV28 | CASSFPHGGTGELFF | TGTGCCAGCAGTTTCCCCCATGGGGGAACCGGGGAGCTGTTTTTT
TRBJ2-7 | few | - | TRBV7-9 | CASSLEGGFPYEQYF | TGTGCCAGCAGCTTAGAGGGGGGTTTCCCCTACGAGCAGTACTTC
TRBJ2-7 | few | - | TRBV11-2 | CASSLWDTFLYEQYF | TGTGCCAGCAGCTTATGGGACACTTTCCTCTACGAGCAGTACTTC
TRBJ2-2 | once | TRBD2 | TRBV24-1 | CATSDPGRGNTGELFF | TGTGCCACCAGTGACCCTGGGAGGGGGAACACCGGGGAGCTGTTTTTT
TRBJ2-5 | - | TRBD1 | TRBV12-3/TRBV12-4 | CASRLDRVKTQYF | TGTGCCAGCAGGTTGGACAGGGTAAAGACCCAGTACTTC
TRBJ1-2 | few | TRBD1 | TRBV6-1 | CASSKTGTYGYTF | TGTGCCAGCAGTAAGACAGGGACCTATGGCTACACCTTC
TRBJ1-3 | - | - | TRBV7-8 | CASSQEAGYNTIYF | TGCGCCAGCAGCCAAGAAGCAGGGTACAACACCATATATTTT
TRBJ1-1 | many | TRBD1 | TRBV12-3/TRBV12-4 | CASRVDRVNTEAFF | TGTGCCAGCCGCGTTGACAGGGTGAACACTGAAGCTTTCTTT
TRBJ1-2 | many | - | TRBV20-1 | CSARDLGKRSYGYTF | TGCAGTGCTAGAGATCTCGGAAAGAGGAGCTATGGCTACACCTTC
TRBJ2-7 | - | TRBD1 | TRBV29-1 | CSVEEQGIYEQYF | TGCAGCGTTGAAGAACAGGGGATTTACGAGCAGTACTTC
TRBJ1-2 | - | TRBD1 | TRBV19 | CASSVRQGLYGYTF | TGTGCCAGTAGTGTCCGACAGGGACTCTATGGCTACACCTTC
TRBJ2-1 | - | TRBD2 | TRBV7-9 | CASSSSLLREAHSYNEQFF | TGTGCCAGCAGCTCCTCCCTACTGCGGGAGGCCCACTCCTACAATGAGCAGTTCTTC
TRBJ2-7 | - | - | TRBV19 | CASSSTWLREQYF | TGTGCCAGTAGTTCGACATGGCTGAGGGAGCAGTACTTC